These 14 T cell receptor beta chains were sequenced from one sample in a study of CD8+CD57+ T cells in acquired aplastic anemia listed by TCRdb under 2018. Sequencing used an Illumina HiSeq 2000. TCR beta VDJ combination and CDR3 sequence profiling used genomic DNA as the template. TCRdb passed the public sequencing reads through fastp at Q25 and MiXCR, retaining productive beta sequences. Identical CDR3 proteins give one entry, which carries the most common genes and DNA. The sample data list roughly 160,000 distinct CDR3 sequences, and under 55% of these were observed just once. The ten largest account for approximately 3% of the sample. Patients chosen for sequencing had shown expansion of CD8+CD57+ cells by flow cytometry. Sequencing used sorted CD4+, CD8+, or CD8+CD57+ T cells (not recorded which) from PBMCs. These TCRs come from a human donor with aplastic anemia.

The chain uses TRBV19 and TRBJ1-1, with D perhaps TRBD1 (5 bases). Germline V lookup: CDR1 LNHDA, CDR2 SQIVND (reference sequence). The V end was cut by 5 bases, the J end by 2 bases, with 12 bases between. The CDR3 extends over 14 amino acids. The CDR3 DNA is TGTGCCAGTAGTGTTCGGGACGGAAACACTGAAGCTTTCTTT. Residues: CASSVRDGNTEAFF.

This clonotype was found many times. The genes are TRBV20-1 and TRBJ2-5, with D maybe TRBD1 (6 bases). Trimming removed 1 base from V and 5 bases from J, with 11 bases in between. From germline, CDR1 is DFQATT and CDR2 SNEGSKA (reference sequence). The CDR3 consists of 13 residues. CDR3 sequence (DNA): TGCAGTGCTAGAGCAGGGGTAGCGGAGACCCAGTACTTC. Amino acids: CSARAGVAETQYF.

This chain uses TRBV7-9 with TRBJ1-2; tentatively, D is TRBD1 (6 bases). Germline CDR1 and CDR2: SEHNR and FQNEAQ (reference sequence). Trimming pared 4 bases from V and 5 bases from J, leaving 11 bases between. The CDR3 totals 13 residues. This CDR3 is CASSSGQRYGYTF. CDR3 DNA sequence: TGTGCCAGCAGCTCTGGACAGCGATATGGCTACACCTTC.

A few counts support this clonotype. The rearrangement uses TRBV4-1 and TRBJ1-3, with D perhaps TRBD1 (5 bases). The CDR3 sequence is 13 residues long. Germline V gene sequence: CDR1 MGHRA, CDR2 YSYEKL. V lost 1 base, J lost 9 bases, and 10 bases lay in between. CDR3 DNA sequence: TGCGCCAGCAGCCAAGGGGGGGGGGGCACCATATATTTT. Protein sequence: CASSQGGGGTIYF.

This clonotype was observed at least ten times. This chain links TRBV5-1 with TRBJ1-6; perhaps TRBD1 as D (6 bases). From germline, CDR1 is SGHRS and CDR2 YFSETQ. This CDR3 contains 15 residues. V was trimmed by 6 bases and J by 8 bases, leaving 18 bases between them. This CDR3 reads CASKFITGSDSPLHF. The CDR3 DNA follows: TGCGCCAGCAAATTTATTACAGGGTCGGATTCACCCCTCCACTTT.

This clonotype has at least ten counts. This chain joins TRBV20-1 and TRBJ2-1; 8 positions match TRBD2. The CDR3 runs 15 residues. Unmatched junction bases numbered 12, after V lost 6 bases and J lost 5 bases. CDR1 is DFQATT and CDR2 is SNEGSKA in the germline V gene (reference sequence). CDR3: CSARSTSGPDNEQFF. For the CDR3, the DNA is TGCAGTGCGCGCTCTACTAGCGGACCGGACAATGAGCAGTTCTTC.

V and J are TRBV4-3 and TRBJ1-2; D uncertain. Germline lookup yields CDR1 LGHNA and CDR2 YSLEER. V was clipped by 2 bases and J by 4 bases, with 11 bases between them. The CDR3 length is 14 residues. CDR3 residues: CASSQNIQSYGYTF. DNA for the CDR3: TGCGCCAGCAGCCAAAATATACAGTCCTATGGCTACACCTTC.

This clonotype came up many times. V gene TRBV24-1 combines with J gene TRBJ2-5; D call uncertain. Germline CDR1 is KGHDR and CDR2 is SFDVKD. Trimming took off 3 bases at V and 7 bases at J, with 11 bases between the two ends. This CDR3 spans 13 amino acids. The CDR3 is CATSDPAPGTQYF. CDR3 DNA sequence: TGTGCCACCAGTGATCCGGCCCCGGGGACCCAGTACTTC.

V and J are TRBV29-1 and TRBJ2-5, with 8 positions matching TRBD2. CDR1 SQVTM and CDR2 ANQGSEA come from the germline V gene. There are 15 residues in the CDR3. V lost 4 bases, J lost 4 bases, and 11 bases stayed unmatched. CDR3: CSVAFPERGIETQYF. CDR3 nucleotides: TGCAGCGTTGCCTTCCCTGAGCGGGGGATAGAGACCCAGTACTTC.

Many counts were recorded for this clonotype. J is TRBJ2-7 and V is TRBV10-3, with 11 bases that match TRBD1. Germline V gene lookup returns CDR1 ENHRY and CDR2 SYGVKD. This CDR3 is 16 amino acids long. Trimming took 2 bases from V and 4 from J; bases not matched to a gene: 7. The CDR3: CAISERWDRGGYEQYF. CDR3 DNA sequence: TGTGCCATCAGTGAGAGGTGGGACAGGGGGGGGTACGAGCAGTACTTC.

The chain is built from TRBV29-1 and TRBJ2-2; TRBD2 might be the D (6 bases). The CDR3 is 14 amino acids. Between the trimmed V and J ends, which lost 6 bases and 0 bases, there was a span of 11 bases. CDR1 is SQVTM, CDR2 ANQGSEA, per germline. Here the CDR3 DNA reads TGCAGCGTCGATAGCGGAGCGAACACCGGGGAGCTGTTTTTT. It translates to CSVDSGANTGELFF.

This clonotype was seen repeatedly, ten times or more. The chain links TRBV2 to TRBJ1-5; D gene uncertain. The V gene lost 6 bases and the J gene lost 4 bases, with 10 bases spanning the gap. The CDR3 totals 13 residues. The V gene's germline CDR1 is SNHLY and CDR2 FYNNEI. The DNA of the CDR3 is TGTGCCAGCAGGCGGACTCCTAATCAGCCCCAGCATTTT. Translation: CASRRTPNQPQHF. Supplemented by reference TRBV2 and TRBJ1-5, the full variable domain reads EPEVTQTPSHQVTQMGQEVILRCVPISNHLYFYWYRQILGQKVEFLVSFYNNEISEKSEIFDDQFSVERPDGSNFTLKIRSTKLEDSAMYFCASRRTPNQPQHFGDGTRLSIL.

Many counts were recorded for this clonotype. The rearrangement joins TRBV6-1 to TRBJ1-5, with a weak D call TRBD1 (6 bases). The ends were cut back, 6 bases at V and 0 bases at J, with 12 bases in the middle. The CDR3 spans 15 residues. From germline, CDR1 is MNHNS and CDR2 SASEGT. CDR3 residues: CASRRQVDSNQPQHF. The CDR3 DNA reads TGTGCCAGCAGAAGACAGGTTGATAGCAATCAGCCCCAGCATTTT.

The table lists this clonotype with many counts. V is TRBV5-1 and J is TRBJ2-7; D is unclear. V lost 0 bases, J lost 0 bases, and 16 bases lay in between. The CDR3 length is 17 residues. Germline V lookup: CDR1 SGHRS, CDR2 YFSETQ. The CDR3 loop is CASSLAGGRMSSYEQYF. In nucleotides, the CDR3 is TGCGCCAGCAGCTTGGCCGGTGGCAGGATGAGCTCCTACGAGCAGTACTTC.